The 21 T cell receptor beta chains in this list originate from one sample, sequenced in a study of blood T cells in healthy people across ages. It was with a sample-barcoded 5' primer and a J-beta primer mix that a second PCR of about 6 to 12 cycles was run. TCRdb reanalysed the 5' RACE reads using MiXCR and keeps one entry per CDR3 protein. The table shows 750,000 or so distinct CDR3 sequences, with 20% to 30% occurring only once. These data were likewise used in another study, on T cells of mothers and their children.

The specimen was blood. These receptors were collected from a boy aged 5-17 years in good health.

This clonotype occurred a few times. This chain uses TRBV4-1 with TRBJ2-7, with D uncertain. Between the trimmed V and J ends, which lost 4 bases and 6 bases, there was a span of 13 bases. The CDR3 loop spans 13 amino acids. Germline CDR1 and CDR2: MGHRA and YSYEKL. CDR3 region: CASSPSSNPEQYF. CDR3 bases: TGCGCCAGCAGCCCTTCGTCCAATCCCGAGCAGTACTTC.

The chain is built from TRBV7-9 and TRBJ2-5; 9 nucleotides match TRBD2. The V gene end was trimmed by 3 bases and the J gene end by 0 bases; junction bases not matched to a gene: 5. CDR3 length: 16 residues. Germline values: CDR1 SEHNR, CDR2 FQNEAQ (reference sequence). The DNA of the CDR3 is TGTGCCAGCAGCTTTCCAACTAGCGGGTACCAAGAGACCCAGTACTTC. Translated, it gives CASSFPTSGYQETQYF. Full variable domain (missing parts from reference TRBV7-9 and TRBJ2-5): DTGVSQNPRHKITKRGQNVTFRCDPISEHNRLYWYRQTLGQGPEFLTYFQNEAQLEKSRLLSDRFSAERPKGSFSTLEIQRTEQGDSAMYLCASSFPTSGYQETQYFGPGTRLLVL.

The rearrangement uses TRBV7-9 and TRBJ2-1, with TRBD2 matching 10 bases. CDR3 length: 17 residues. The V and J ends lost 8 bases and 2 bases, in that order; junction bases with no gene match: 12. CDR1 is SEHNR and CDR2 is FQNEAQ in the germline V gene (reference sequence). CDR3 DNA sequence: TGTGCCAGCGTCCTGAGAGGAGCGGGGGGGGCCTACAATGAGCAGTTCTTC. Translation: CASVLRGAGGAYNEQFF. The whole variable domain, remainder taken from reference TRBV7-9 and TRBJ2-1, is DTGVSQNPRHKITKRGQNVTFRCDPISEHNRLYWYRQTLGQGPEFLTYFQNEAQLEKSRLLSDRFSAERPKGSFSTLEIQRTEQGDSAMYLCASVLRGAGGAYNEQFFGPGTRLTVL.

The chain carries TRBV7-2 and TRBJ2-7, with 12 bases that match TRBD2. The trim removed 5 bases at V and 1 base at J, leaving 12 bases unmatched. Germline-derived CDR1 and CDR2 are SGHTA and FQGNSA. CDR3 size: 18 residues. Here the CDR3 reads CASSLNPGTSGRSYEQYF. CDR3 nucleotides: TGTGCCAGCAGCCTCAACCCCGGAACTAGCGGGAGGTCCTACGAGCAGTACTTC.

This sequence joins TRBV7-2 and TRBJ1-2, with TRBD1 matching over 9 bases. The CDR3 has 15 amino acids. V gave up 0 bases and J gave up 6 bases; unmatched junction bases: 5. Germline V CDR1 and CDR2: SGHTA, FQGNSA. The CDR3 region has the DNA TGTGCCAGCAGCTTAGCGCGGACAGGGGACAATGGCTACACCTTC. It specifies CASSLARTGDNGYTF. Filled out from reference TRBV7-2 and TRBJ1-2, the complete variable domain reads GAGVSQSPSNKVTEKGKDVELRCDPISGHTALYWYRQSLGQGLEFLIYFQGNSAPDKSGLPSDRFSAERTGGSVSTLTIQRTQQEDSAVYLCASSLARTGDNGYTFGSGTRLTVV.

The V gene is TRBV7-2, the J gene TRBJ2-1, with a tentative D call TRBD2 (7 bases). The J call may not be correct, given that the DNA end is closer to TRBJ2-5. This CDR3 spans 14 amino acids. Germline-derived CDR1 and CDR2 are SGHTA and FQGNSA. The CDR3 sequence is CASIHSGRGETQYF. CDR3 DNA sequence: TGTGCCAGCATCCACAGTGGGAGGGGGGAGACCCAGTACTTC.

This clonotype has just a few counts. The chain couples TRBV11-2 to TRBJ2-5; D is perhaps TRBD2 (5 bases). The assigned J gene may be wrong: the sequence end matches TRBJ2-7 better. There are 14 residues in the CDR3. The V gene's germline CDR1 is SGHAT and CDR2 FQNNGV. CDR3 DNA: TGTGCCAGCAGCTTAGGACTACAGTCCTACGAGCAGTACTTC. This translates into CASSLGLQSYEQYF.

The chain joins TRBV5-6 to TRBJ2-1; 8 nucleotides agree with TRBD2. CDR1 and CDR2 from the germline V gene are SGHDT and YYEEEE. The trim removed 4 bases at V and 4 bases at J, leaving 16 bases unmatched. CDR3 length: 18 residues. The CDR3 DNA sequence: TGTGCCAGCAGCCTTTTATTAAAGTGGCGGGGGGATTACAATGAGCAGTTCTTC. It codes for CASSLLLKWRGDYNEQFF.

The V gene is TRBV27, the J gene TRBJ2-7; D possibly corresponds to TRBD1 (6 bases). The CDR3 has 14 amino acids. Trimming removed 4 bases at V and 4 bases at J, with 14 bases between. Germline V lookup: CDR1 MNHEY, CDR2 SMNVEV (reference sequence). The chain's CDR3 is CASSSQGPTYEQYF. The CDR3 DNA sequence: TGTGCCAGCAGTTCACAGGGCCCAACTTACGAGCAGTACTTC.

Here the CDR3 DNA reads TGTGCCAGCAGCATTGGGGGCAATCAGCCCCAGCATTTT. Translating gives CASSIGGNQPQHF. This chain uses TRBV25-1 with TRBJ1-5; D is unresolved. Germline CDR1 and CDR2: MGHDK and SYGVNS. The germline V and J ends were trimmed by 6 bases and 2 bases, with 8 bases remaining between them. This CDR3 has 13 amino acids.

The chain employs TRBV5-1 and TRBJ2-1; TRBD1 matches 7 bases. Unmatched junction bases numbered 13, after V lost 2 bases and J lost 2 bases. Germline V lookup: CDR1 SGHRS, CDR2 YFSETQ. The CDR3 has 18 residues. CDR3 DNA sequence: TGCGCCAGCAGCTTCGGTGATCTTCCGGGACAGACCTACAATGAGCAGTTCTTC. It encodes CASSFGDLPGQTYNEQFF.

J is TRBJ2-7 and V is TRBV27; tentative D call: TRBD2 (6 bases). This CDR3 spans 14 amino acids. Trimming left V 3 bases short and J 4 bases short, with 13 bases between. CDR1 MNHEY and CDR2 SMNVEV come from the germline V gene (reference sequence). CDR3 loop: CASSLGGKGYEQYF. The CDR3 DNA reads TGTGCCAGCAGTTTGGGGGGAAAGGGGTACGAGCAGTACTTC.

The chain joins TRBV3-1 to TRBJ1-2; D remains ambiguous. Germline CDR1 LGHDT, CDR2 YNNKEL (reference sequence). Deletions cut 0 bases from V and 4 bases from J, with 6 bases between. The CDR3 totals 13 residues. CDR3 DNA sequence: TGTGCCAGCAGCCAAGATAGGAGCTATGGCTACACCTTC. It codes for CASSQDRSYGYTF.

V is TRBV7-9 and J is TRBJ2-7; tentative D call: TRBD2 (5 bases). Trimming left V 5 bases short and J 0 bases short, with 17 bases between. The germline gives CDR1 SEHNR, CDR2 FQNEAQ (reference sequence). The CDR3 sequence is 16 residues long. CDR3 nucleotides: TGTGCCAGCAGCCCAATGATAGCGCGTACCTCCTACGAGCAGTACTTC. Protein sequence: CASSPMIARTSYEQYF.

The chain couples TRBV4-3 to TRBJ2-5; D is possibly TRBD1 (6 bases). The DNA end favors TRBJ2-7, so the J call may be wrong. In germline, CDR1 is LGHNA, CDR2 YSLEER. CDR3 length: 14 amino acids. CDR3 region: CASSQGTDSYEQYF. The CDR3 coding sequence is TGCGCCAGCAGCCAAGGGACAGACTCCTACGAGCAGTACTTC.

The chain employs TRBV11-1 and TRBJ2-7; D is perhaps TRBD1 (6 bases). The V gene lost 2 bases and the J gene lost 2 bases, with 10 bases spanning the gap. The germline CDR1 and CDR2 sequences are SGHAT and FQDESV (reference sequence). CDR3 size: 14 residues. This chain's CDR3 is CASSLMGQTYEQYF. For the CDR3, the DNA is TGTGCCAGCAGCTTAATGGGACAAACCTACGAGCAGTACTTC. The full variable domain, its missing parts supplied by reference TRBV11-1 and TRBJ2-7, is EAEVAQSPRYKITEKSQAVAFWCDPISGHATLYWYRQILGQGPELLVQFQDESVVDDSQLPKDRFSAERLKGVDSTLKIQPAELGDSAMYLCASSLMGQTYEQYFGPGTRLTVT.

As regards this clonotype: The CDR3 ends on some other residue instead of the conserved phenylalanine or tryptophan, so this is likely a read error. The chain has TRBV20-1 and TRBJ2-5; maybe TRBD1 (6 bases). Between the trimmed V and J ends, which lost 3 bases and 5 bases, there was a span of 13 bases. The CDR3 is 13 residues long. Germline-derived CDR1 and CDR2 are DFQATT and SNEGSKA (reference sequence). This CDR3 is CSASETGPETQYL. The CDR3 DNA sequence: TGCAGTGCTAGTGAAACAGGGCCCGAGACCCAGTACCTC.

This clonotype was picked up one time. This sequence joins TRBV4-1 and TRBJ1-6, with D unresolved. This CDR3 contains 16 residues. Trimming left V 0 bases short and J 3 bases short, with 9 bases between. CDR1 and CDR2 (germline): MGHRA, YSYEKL. The CDR3 nucleotides are TGCGCCAGCAGCCAAGAGGAGGCTGTCTATAATTCACCCCTCCACTTT. Protein: CASSQEEAVYNSPLHF.

V and J are TRBV5-6 and TRBJ2-5; unclear D gene. This CDR3 is built from 13 residues. Germline V gene data show CDR1 as SGHDT and CDR2 as YYEEEE. Between the trimmed V and J ends, which lost 0 bases and 7 bases, there was a span of 10 bases. CDR3 residues: CASSLGLPRTQYF. As DNA, the CDR3 is TGTGCCAGCAGCTTGGGACTCCCGAGGACCCAGTACTTC. Full variable domain (missing parts from reference TRBV5-6 and TRBJ2-5): DAGVTQSPTHLIKTRGQQVTLRCSPKSGHDTVSWYQQALGQGPQFIFQYYEEEERQRGNFPDRFSGHQFPNYSSELNVNALLLGDSALYLCASSLGLPRTQYFGPGTRLLVL.

This clonotype was detected only a few times. V gene TRBV28 combines with J gene TRBJ1-4; tentatively, D is TRBD1 (6 bases). This CDR3 comprises 15 residues. Germline lookup yields CDR1 MDHEN and CDR2 SYDVKM. V shed 7 bases and J shed 8 bases, with 20 bases lying between them. CDR3 DNA: TGTGCCAGCATCCCGGCAGGGGCGAAAAACGAAAAACTGTTTTTT. Translation: CASIPAGAKNEKLFF.

This clonotype appeared a few times. This chain joins TRBV27 and TRBJ2-2, with 11 bases matching TRBD1. The CDR3 is 17 amino acids. Trimming took 5 bases from V and 1 from J; bases not matched to a gene: 6. Germline V lookup: CDR1 MNHEY, CDR2 SMNVEV (reference sequence). CDR3: CASSLHGTGGNTGELFF. Here the CDR3 DNA reads TGTGCCAGCAGTCTTCACGGGACAGGGGGGAACACCGGGGAGCTGTTTTTT.